This TCR beta chain originates from a study of early T cells in non-severe SARS-CoV-2 infection. For the study at large: Sequencing used unsorted whole-blood bulk RNA, so chains lack pairing.

Attachment of unique molecular identifiers was made to individual cDNA molecules. TCRdb re-called the 5' RACE reads with MiXCR, one entry per CDR3 protein. Of about 64,000 distinct CDR3 sequences in the sample, around 13% are singletons; the top ten hold 4% to 5%. This clonotype was counted at least ten times. The antigen is undetermined. Study conclusions and caveats: The study's VDJdb matching favored anti-spike CD8 responses and missed private and CD4 specificities.

Looked up from germline, CDR1 is LGHNA and CDR2 is YSLEER. After removal of 0 bases from V and 0 bases from J, the junction contained 4 bases not matched to a gene. The CDR3 totals 18 residues. The specimen sequenced was whole blood. This chain uses TRBV4-3 with TRBJ2-6; TRBD1 aligns across 8 bases. This clonotype was sampled from an adult who was a healthcare worker with PCR-confirmed SARS-CoV-2 infection or an uninfected control (not recorded which). DNA for the CDR3: TGCGCCAGCAGCCAAGATACAGGGGGACTCTCTGGGGCCAACGTCCTGACTTTC. Protein sequence: CASSQDTGGLSGANVLTF.